What follows are 4 T cell receptor beta chains derived from one specimen sequenced in a study of spatial heterogeneity in lung cancer. This sample's time point: sample taken at primary tumor resection. No cells were sorted before sequencing. The whole RNA sequenced was extracted from tumor, nontumor lung or frozen PBMC. Using its own MiXCR run on the 5' RACE reads, TCRdb lists one record per CDR3 protein. The table records some 64,000 distinct CDR3 sequences, about 8% of them present only once. The material sequenced was PBMCs, taken at surgery. The receptors originated from a female donor with early-stage non-small cell lung cancer.

In this sample, this clonotype turned up a few times. V usage is TRBV28 and J usage is TRBJ1-5, with 11 positions matching TRBD1. The ends lost 6 bases at V and 2 bases at J; junction bases unmatched: 3. Germline V gene data show CDR1 as MDHEN and CDR2 as SYDVKM. The CDR3 is 15 amino acids. The CDR3: CASSRTGGGNQPQHF. CDR3 bases: TGTGCCAGCAGCCGGACAGGGGGCGGCAATCAGCCCCAGCATTTT.

This clonotype was detected ten times or more. V gene TRBV9 combines with J gene TRBJ1-5; D gene uncertain. V lost 3 bases to trimming and J lost 0 bases, with 7 bases between them. Germline V gene sequence: CDR1 SGDLS, CDR2 YYNGEE. CDR3 size: 14 residues. CDR3 in DNA: TGTGCCAGCAGCGACCAGTATAGCAATCAGCCCCAGCATTTT. Its translation is CASSDQYSNQPQHF. Variable domain in full (rest from reference TRBV9 and TRBJ1-5): DSGVTQTPKHLITATGQRVTLRCSPRSGDLSVYWYQQSLDQGLQFLIQYYNGEERAKGNILERFSAQQFPDLHSELNLSSLELGDSALYFCASSDQYSNQPQHFGDGTRLSIL.

The chain is built from TRBV13 and TRBJ2-7, with D possibly TRBD2 on 6 matching bases. V dropped 4 bases and J dropped 3 bases, with 25 bases sitting between them. CDR3 length: 18 amino acids. Looked up from germline, CDR1 is PRHDT and CDR2 is FYEKMQ (reference sequence). CDR3 sequence reads: CASSSSVVLARGNYEQYF. The DNA of the CDR3 is TGTGCCAGCAGCTCCTCAGTAGTACTAGCCCGAGGGAACTACGAGCAGTACTTC. The full variable domain, in which reference TRBV13 and TRBJ2-7 provide the parts outside the CDR3, is AAGVIQSPRHLIKEKRETATLKCYPIPRHDTVYWYQQGPGQDPQFLISFYEKMQSDKGSIPDRFSAQQFSDYHSELNMSSLELGDSALYFCASSSSVVLARGNYEQYFGPGTRLTVT.

This clonotype has only a few counts. At one end the junction does not follow the germline gene, possibly because of a read error. V gene TRBV10-2 combines with J gene TRBJ2-7, with a possible D match to TRBD1 (6 bases). The CDR3 has 12 residues. CDR1 and CDR2 from the germline V gene are WSHSY and SAAADI. CDR3 nucleotides: TGCGCCAGCAGTGAAAGGGCGACAGGTTCAGGATTC. Translation: CASSERATGSGF.